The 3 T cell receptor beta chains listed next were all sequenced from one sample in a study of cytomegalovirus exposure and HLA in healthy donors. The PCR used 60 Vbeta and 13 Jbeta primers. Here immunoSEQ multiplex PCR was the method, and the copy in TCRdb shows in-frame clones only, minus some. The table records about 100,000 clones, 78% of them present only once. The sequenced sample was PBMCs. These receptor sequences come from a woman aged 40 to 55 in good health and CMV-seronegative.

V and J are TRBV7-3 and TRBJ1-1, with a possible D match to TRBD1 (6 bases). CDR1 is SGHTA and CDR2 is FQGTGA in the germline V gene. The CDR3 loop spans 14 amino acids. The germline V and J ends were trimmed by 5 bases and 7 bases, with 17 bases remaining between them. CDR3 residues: CASSPQGGGSEAFF. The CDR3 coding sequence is TGTGCCAGCAGCCCACAGGGCGGTGGTAGTGAAGCTTTCTTT.

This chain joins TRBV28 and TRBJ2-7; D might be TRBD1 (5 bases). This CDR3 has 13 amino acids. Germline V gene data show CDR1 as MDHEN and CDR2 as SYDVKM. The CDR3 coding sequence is TGTGCTTCCTCGGAAGACAGTTCCTACGAGCAGTACTTC. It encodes CASSEDSSYEQYF.

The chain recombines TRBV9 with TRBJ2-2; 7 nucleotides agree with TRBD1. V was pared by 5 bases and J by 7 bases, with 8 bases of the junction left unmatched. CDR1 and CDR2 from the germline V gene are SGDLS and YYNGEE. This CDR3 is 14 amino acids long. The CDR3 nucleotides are TGTGCCAGCAGGTCCGGGACAGCAGACGGGGAGCTGTTTTTT. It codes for CASRSGTADGELFF. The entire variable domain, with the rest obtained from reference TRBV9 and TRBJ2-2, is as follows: DSGVTQTPKHLITATGQRVTLRCSPRSGDLSVYWYQQSLDQGLQFLIQYYNGEERAKGNILERFSAQQFPDLHSELNLSSLELGDSALYFCASRSGTADGELFFGEGSRLTVL.